These 5 T cell receptor beta chains were all obtained from the same sample, sequenced in a study of T cells in Graves' hyperthyroidism and ophthalmopathy. Amplified TCR beta CDR3 regions derived from RNA transcripts. HTBI primers were used for first-round RT-PCR of the TCR CDR3. In TCRdb, the multiplex PCR reads were re-called with MiXCR into one record per CDR3 protein. The repertoire holds a few hundred thousand distinct CDR3 sequences, around a sixth seen once, with roughly two fifths in the top ten. The specimen sequenced was blood. These receptor sequences come from a man between 18 and 35 years old with Graves' ophthalmopathy.

This clonotype was counted only a few times. This rearrangement joins TRBV4-1 to TRBJ2-2; D possibly matches TRBD1 or TRBD2 (5 bases each). CDR1 and CDR2 (germline): MGHRA, YSYEKL. This CDR3 has 16 amino acids. With 4 bases removed from V and 2 bases from J, the gap between germline ends came to 14 bases. The CDR3 DNA follows: TGCGCCAGCAGCCGAGTAGATCGGGGCAACACCGGGGAGCTGTTTTTT. Translated, it gives CASSRVDRGNTGELFF.

This clonotype is deemed medium-sized (0.01 to 0.1%). V is TRBV2 and J is TRBJ1-1; the match to TRBD1 covers 7 bases. The CDR3 spans 14 residues. With 1 base clipped from V and 1 base from J, the junction kept 0 bases outside the gene matches. Germline loops: CDR1 SNHLY, CDR2 FYNNEI. CDR3 sequence: CASSEDRGNTEAFF. DNA for the CDR3: TGTGCCAGCAGTGAAGACAGGGGGAACACTGAAGCTTTCTTT.

This clonotype appeared many times. The rearrangement joins TRBV20-1 to TRBJ1-2, with 8 positions matching TRBD1. Germline CDR1 DFQATT, CDR2 SNEGSKA (reference sequence). Unmatched junction bases numbered 14, after V lost 3 bases and J lost 8 bases. The CDR3 spans 15 residues. In DNA form, the CDR3 reads TGCAGTGCTAGGACTGGGGCAGGGGGCGCGGACGGCTACACCTTC. It specifies CSARTGAGGADGYTF.

As for this clonotype: A much larger clone differs from this one at a single base, so this may be a read error. The chain joins TRBV12-3 or TRBV12-4 to TRBJ2-3, with TRBD2 identical over 9 bases. Trimming removed 2 bases from V and 1 base from J; junction bases left unmatched: 1. This CDR3 contains 15 residues. The chain's CDR3 is CASSLKRGGTDTQYF. The CDR3 DNA sequence: TGTGCCAGCAGTTTAAAGCGGGGGGGCACAGATACGCAGTATTTT.

This clonotype has ten or more counts. This rearrangement joins TRBV5-5 to TRBJ2-5; 9 positions match TRBD2. The CDR3 length is 16 residues. V trimming: 4 bases; J trimming: 5 bases; junction bases outside the gene matches: 12. Looked up from germline, CDR1 is SGHKS and CDR2 is YYEKEE (reference sequence). The DNA of the CDR3 is TGTGCCAGCAGCGACCTAGCGGGGCTCGGGGGGGAGACCCAGTACTTC. Its translation is CASSDLAGLGGETQYF.